This T cell receptor beta chain was retrieved from a study of T cells after yellow fever vaccination. Study background: Preparing low-cell-number fractions relied on SMART-Seq v4 Ultra Low Input. General study points: Some clonotypes were seen in both the CD4 and the CD8 compartments. These made up a small share and likely arose from convergent recombination.

Via MiXCR, TCRdb re-called the 5' RACE reads, giving one row per CDR3 protein. The sample carries some 560,000 distinct CDR3 sequences, approximately 16% recorded once. Notes on this clonotype: Its antigen is unknown.

Sequenced here: PBMCs, sampled 4 to 6 days after the first yellow fever vaccination. The origin of this receptor is a man aged 18 to 35 who received the YFV17D yellow fever vaccine.

CDR3: CASSPREGTDQPQHF. In DNA, the CDR3 is TGTGCCAGCAGCCCCAGGGAGGGGACCGATCAGCCCCAGCATTTT. The V gene is TRBV12-3 or TRBV12-4, the J gene TRBJ1-5; TRBD1 is a possible D gene (5 bases). The CDR3 contains 15 residues. With 6 bases removed from V and 5 bases from J, the gap between germline ends came to 17 bases.